The T cell receptor (beta chain) described here comes from a study of T-cell memory formation after mild COVID-19. Looking at the study overall: Across donors, TCR clusters were largely donor specific.

Study findings and constraints: Memory sampled before infection contained some responding clones, suggesting cross-reactive memory joined. Chiefly within CM and EM were the contracting CD4+ clones; CD8+ ones were within EMRA. For second-wave clones that peaked at day 37, SARS-CoV-2 specificity went unverified.

TCRdb ran MiXCR on the 5' RACE reads and lists one entry per CDR3 protein. The sample contains 300,000 to 400,000 distinct CDR3 sequences, roughly 13% of which appear only once. Germline values: CDR1 MGHRA, CDR2 YSYEKL. The CDR3 consists of 15 residues. Trimming removed 3 bases from V and 7 bases from J; junction bases left unmatched: 8. This clonotype was seen a handful of times. Its antigen remains unknown. The source of this sequence is a man aged 18-30 years who had mild COVID-19 (a few samples of this study predate the infection). Cell type and time point are not known. The sequenced material came from PBMCs or a T cell subset sorted from them (not recorded which). V is TRBV4-1 and J is TRBJ1-5, with 8 bases aligning to TRBD1. CDR3: CASSQAGGAGQPQHF. The DNA for the CDR3 is TGCGCCAGCAGCCAGGCAGGGGGCGCGGGACAGCCCCAGCATTTT.